The present T cell receptor beta chain was sequenced within a study of human T cells and chemical hapten exposure. Looking at the study overall: How much TCR each sample yielded varied, mostly because pooled library volumes differed slightly. Study-wide findings and caveats: Patch test score showed a positive correlation with PT1 expanded TCR counts. Expanded TCRs formed significantly more large CDR3 similarity clusters than controls.

TCRdb passed the RACE reads through MiXCR, listing each CDR3 protein once. The sample records 85,000 to 100,000 distinct CDR3 sequences, roughly 27% being singletons. Time point here: patch test 3, about 24 weeks after DPC sensitization. The sample's treatment: therapeutic diphenylcyclopropenone sensitization with weekly scalp DPC. The CDR3 covers 14 residues. Trimming took 6 bases from V and 11 from J, leaving 22 bases between them. Germline CDR1 KGHSH, CDR2 LQKENI. This clonotype has a handful of counts. What it binds is not known. This chain uses TRBV18 with TRBJ1-1; D unclear. The sequence derives from a man aged 35 to 55 with alopecia areata. Some clones in this sample may be carry-over from other donors' samples. Sequences were derived from whole blood, sampled in connection with sensitization to the hapten diphenylcyclopropenone (DPC). CDR3 in DNA: TGTGCCAGCTCGTTGGTCGAACCCCCGAGAGCTGCTTTCTTT. Translation gives CASSLVEPPRAAFF. Together with reference TRBV18 and TRBJ1-1, the CDR3 gives the full variable domain: NAGVMQNPRHLVRRRGQEARLRCSPMKGHSHVYWYRQLPEEGLKFMVYLQKENIIDESGMPKERFSAEFPKEGPSILRIQQVVRGDSAAYFCASSLVEPPRAAFFGQGTRLTVV.